This T cell receptor beta chain derives from a study of blood T cells in healthy people across ages. The use of a sample-barcoded 5' primer and a J-beta primer mix characterized a second PCR of about 7 to 12 cycles. TCRdb ran MiXCR on the 5' RACE reads and lists one entry per CDR3 protein. The sample records about 1.6 million distinct CDR3 sequences, 30% to 40% being singletons. Each donor supplied roughly 10 milliliters of peripheral blood. The sample holds a few counts of this clonotype. The ends lost 3 bases at V and 0 bases at J; junction bases unmatched: 8. Germline loops: CDR1 SGDLS, CDR2 YYNGEE. The CDR3 spans 16 residues.

This receptor was identified in a woman aged 25 to 39 in good health. Sequencing used blood. V is TRBV9 and J is TRBJ2-7, with 8 bases aligning to TRBD1. The CDR3 bases are TGTGCCAGCAGCGCCCGGACAGGGCAAGGCTCCTACGAGCAGTACTTC. Translating gives CASSARTGQGSYEQYF.